Shown below are 13 T cell receptor beta chains from a single sample sequenced in a study of T cells in Graves' hyperthyroidism and ophthalmopathy. Researchers amplified the TCR beta CDR3 regions from RNA transcripts. The HTBI set primed first-round TCR CDR3 RT-PCR. TCRdb called the multiplex PCR reads again in MiXCR, with one record for every CDR3 protein. The table records a few hundred thousand distinct CDR3 sequences, more than 15% of them present only once. Material for sequencing was blood. Receptors were obtained from a young woman with Graves' hyperthyroidism.

V usage is TRBV7-6 and J usage is TRBJ2-2; D not certain. Germline V gene lookup returns CDR1 SGHVS and CDR2 FNYEAQ. The CDR3 is 14 residues long. V gave up 1 base and J gave up 5 bases, with 8 bases separating them. CDR3 sequence: CASSLDGETGELFF. CDR3 nucleotides: TGTGCCAGCAGCTTAGATGGGGAAACCGGGGAGCTGTTTTTT.

This clonotype has a count of ten or more. The chain is built from TRBV27 and TRBJ2-7, with 13 bases that match TRBD2. Per germline, CDR1 MNHEY and CDR2 SMNVEV (reference sequence). The V and J ends lost 6 bases and 4 bases, in that order; junction bases with no gene match: 6. The CDR3 has 15 residues. This CDR3 reads CASRLRTSGGYEQYF. CDR3 nucleotide sequence: TGTGCCAGCAGACTTCGGACTAGCGGGGGTTACGAGCAGTACTTC.

The chain recombines TRBV6-2 or TRBV6-3 with TRBJ2-4, with D uncertain. The germline CDR1 and CDR2 sequences are MNHEY and SVGEGT. The V end was cut by 5 bases, the J end by 8 bases, with 19 bases between. The CDR3 is 15 amino acids. The CDR3 sequence is CASSSGPTFEDIQYF. The CDR3 region has the DNA TGTGCCAGCAGTAGTGGGCCGACGTTCGAGGACATTCAGTACTTC.

Many counts were recorded for this clonotype. The chain is built from TRBV30 and TRBJ2-7; D possibly uses TRBD1 or TRBD2 (5 bases each). The CDR3 loop spans 14 amino acids. Deletions cut 1 base from V and 0 bases from J, with 10 bases between. In germline, CDR1 is GTSNPN, CDR2 SVGIG (reference sequence). The CDR3 loop reads CAWSGGARSYEQYF. CDR3 coding DNA: TGTGCCTGGAGTGGAGGGGCCCGCTCCTACGAGCAGTACTTC.

There are a few counts of this clonotype. The chain couples TRBV15 to TRBJ2-1, with 14 positions matching TRBD2. The germline V gene has CDR1 LNHNV and CDR2 YYDKDF (reference sequence). The CDR3 totals 18 residues. V dropped 0 bases and J dropped 7; count of bases not matched to a gene: 8. The CDR3 spells CATSREDGGLAGGNEQFF. For the CDR3, the DNA is TGTGCCACCAGCAGAGAGGACGGAGGACTAGCGGGGGGAAATGAGCAGTTCTTC.

The V and J genes are TRBV5-5 and TRBJ2-1; 8 bases align to TRBD2. This CDR3 comprises 14 residues. Looked up from germline, CDR1 is SGHKS and CDR2 is YYEKEE (reference sequence). V gave up 1 base and J gave up 6 bases; unmatched junction bases: 3. CDR3 nucleotides: TGTGCCAGCAGCTTGACTGGGACTAGCAATGAGCAGTTCTTC. Its translation: CASSLTGTSNEQFF.

About this clonotype: This sequence may be a read error, since a much larger clone differs from it by one base. The chain is built from TRBV6-1 and TRBJ2-7; 12 bases agree with TRBD2. CDR1 MNHNS and CDR2 SASEGT come from the germline V gene. This CDR3 region has 14 residues. The CDR3 DNA is TGTTCCAGCAGTAGCGGACTAGCGGGATACGAGCAGTACTTC. Residues: CSSSSGLAGYEQYF.

This clonotype was observed many times. The chain joins TRBV5-6 to TRBJ2-3; D possibly corresponds to TRBD2 (5 bases). Germline-derived CDR1 and CDR2 are SGHDT and YYEEEE. V lost 4 bases to trimming and J lost 4 bases, with 16 bases between them. CDR3 size: 15 residues. In DNA form, the CDR3 reads TGTGCCAGCAGCACCTTCGCGAGGGAACCAGATACGCAGTATTTT. This gives the protein CASSTFAREPDTQYF.

This clonotype came up a few times. V gene TRBV9 combines with J gene TRBJ2-7; D is tentatively TRBD1 or TRBD2 (7 bases each). Trimming shortened V by 4 bases and J by 2 bases, and 16 bases separated the two germline ends. Germline-derived CDR1 and CDR2 are SGDLS and YYNGEE. This CDR3 comprises 15 residues. The CDR3 region has the DNA TGTGCCAGCAGCCCCACGACAGGGAGGGCCTACGAGCAGTACTTC. It encodes CASSPTTGRAYEQYF.

DNA for the CDR3: TGTGCCAGCAGCCGTACTAGCGGGGGCTGGGGAGATACGCAGTATTTT. Protein: CASSRTSGGWGDTQYF. The chain recombines TRBV12-3 or TRBV12-4 with TRBJ2-3, with 11 bases identical to TRBD2. This CDR3 contains 16 residues. V shed 6 bases and J 5 bases; nucleotides not matched to a gene: 10.

This clonotype was detected many times. The CDR3 nucleotides are TGCGCCAGCAGCGACAGCTACAATGAGCAGTTCTTC. Its translation: CASSDSYNEQFF. This rearrangement joins TRBV10-1 to TRBJ2-1, with a weak D call TRBD1 (5 bases). Germline V gene data show CDR1 as WNHNN and CDR2 as SYGVQD (reference sequence). Trimming left V 6 bases short and J 3 bases short, with 6 bases between. This CDR3 comprises 12 residues.

In this sample, this clonotype turned up a few times. V is TRBV27 and J is TRBJ1-6; possible D gene TRBD1, 6 bases. The CDR3 sequence is 15 residues long. From germline, CDR1 is MNHEY and CDR2 SMNVEV (reference sequence). V gave up 1 base and J gave up 5 bases, with 9 bases separating them. The DNA of the CDR3 is TGTGCCAGCAGTTTATGGGACAATAATAATTCACCCCTCCACTTT. Protein: CASSLWDNNNSPLHF.

This clonotype has more than one count but fewer than ten. This rearrangement joins TRBV25-1 to TRBJ2-7, with 7 bases aligning to TRBD2. Germline V lookup: CDR1 MGHDK, CDR2 SYGVNS. There are 15 residues in the CDR3. Trimming cost V 1 base and J 1 base; bases outside gene matches: 4. The CDR3, as DNA: TGTGCCAGCAGTGAATCTGGGGGAGGGTCCTACGAGCAGTACTTC. Translated: CASSESGGGSYEQYF.